This T cell receptor (beta chain) was captured in a study of spatial heterogeneity in lung cancer. Background on the study: The donor population consisted of more than 55 patients with untreated, early-stage non-small cell lung cancer.

CDR3 length equals 15 residues. Germline V gene data show CDR1 as MNHEY and CDR2 as SVGEGT. The ends were cut back, 5 bases at V and 0 bases at J, with 11 bases in the middle. In this sample, this clonotype turned up many times. TCRdb reanalysed the 5' RACE reads using MiXCR and keeps one entry per CDR3 protein. The data show 20,000 to 30,000 distinct CDR3 sequences, 5% to 6% seen once. The time point denotes: blood at routine non-recurrence follow-up after resection. Sequencing of whole RNA from tumor, nontumor lung or frozen PBMC involved no sorting. Source: PBMCs, taken at follow-up. The chain is built from TRBV6-2 or TRBV6-3 and TRBJ1-5, with D perhaps matching TRBD1 (6 bases). The receptor's source is a male donor with early-stage non-small cell lung cancer. This chain's CDR3 is CASSLGTSSNQPQHF. The DNA for the CDR3 is TGTGCCAGCAGTCTCGGGACATCTAGCAATCAGCCCCAGCATTTT.